The T cell receptor beta chain described here comes from a study of blood T cell repertoires in COVID-19. Study-level background: Italy, Spain and the United States were the sources of the convalescent and acute COVID-19 samples. Sample material is recorded as cDNA or gDNA derived from T cells, B-cell-depleted T cells, or PBMCs.

In the authors' workflow: Estimates of nucleated cell counts were drawn from the amplification of reference gene primers. The data were produced by immunoSEQ multiplex PCR, yet TCRdb's version contains in-frame clones alone and is incomplete. D and trimming were read from the DNA, whereas the V and J calls and clone size are those reported in that table. Among 100,000 to 150,000 clones listed, approximately 89% were seen once. Sequencing was performed on peripheral blood. The clonotype comes from a man aged 50 to 59 with acute or convalescent COVID-19.

CDR3: CASTRDTNTEAFF. The CDR3 nucleotides are TGTGCCAGCACCCGGGACACCAACACTGAAGCTTTCTTT. The rearrangement uses TRBV18 and TRBJ1-1; D possibly corresponds to TRBD1 (6 bases). CDR3 length: 13 amino acids. Per germline, CDR1 KGHSH and CDR2 LQKENI. The V and J ends lost 8 bases and 2 bases respectively, with 12 bases between them.